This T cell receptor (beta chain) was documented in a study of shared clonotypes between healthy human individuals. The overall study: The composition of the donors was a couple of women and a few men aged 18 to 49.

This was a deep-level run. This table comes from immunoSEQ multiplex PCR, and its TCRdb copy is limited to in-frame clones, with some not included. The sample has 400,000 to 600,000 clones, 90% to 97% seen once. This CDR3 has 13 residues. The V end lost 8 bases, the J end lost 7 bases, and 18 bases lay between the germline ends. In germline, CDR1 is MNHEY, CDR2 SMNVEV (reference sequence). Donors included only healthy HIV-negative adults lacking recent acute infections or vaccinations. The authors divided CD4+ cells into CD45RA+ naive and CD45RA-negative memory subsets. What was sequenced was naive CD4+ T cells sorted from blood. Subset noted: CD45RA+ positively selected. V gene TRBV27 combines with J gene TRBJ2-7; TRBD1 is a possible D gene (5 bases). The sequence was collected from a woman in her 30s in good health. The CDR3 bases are TGTGCCAGCCGCCCCCACAGGCTCGGGGAGCAGTACTTC. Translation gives CASRPHRLGEQYF.